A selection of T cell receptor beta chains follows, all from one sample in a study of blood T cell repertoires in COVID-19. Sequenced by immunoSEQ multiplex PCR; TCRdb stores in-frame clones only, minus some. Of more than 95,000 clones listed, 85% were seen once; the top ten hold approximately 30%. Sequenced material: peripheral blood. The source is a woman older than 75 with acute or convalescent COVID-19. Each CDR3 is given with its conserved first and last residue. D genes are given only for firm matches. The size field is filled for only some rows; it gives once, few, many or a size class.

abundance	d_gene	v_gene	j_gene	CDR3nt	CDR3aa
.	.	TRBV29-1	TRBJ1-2	TGCAGCGTTGAGTACTACAAATATGGCTACACCTTC	CSVEYYKYGYTF
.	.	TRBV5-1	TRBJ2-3	TGCGCCAGCAGCTTGGGACATTCGGAAGATACGCAGTATTTT	CASSLGHSEDTQYF
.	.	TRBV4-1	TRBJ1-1	TGCGCCAGCAGCCAAGATTCTAGGGGGACTGAAGCTTTCTTT	CASSQDSRGTEAFF
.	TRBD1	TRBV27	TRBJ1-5	TGTGCCAGCAGTTTCAGGGGGCGAGGACAGCCCCAGCATTTT	CASSFRGRGQPQHF
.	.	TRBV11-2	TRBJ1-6	TGTGCCAGCAGCTTAGATAGTGTAGCAGGGACATTTTCACCCCTCCACTTT	CASSLDSVAGTFSPLHF
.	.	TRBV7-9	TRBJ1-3	TGTGCCAGCAGCTCAGGGGCTGGAAACACCATATATTTT	CASSSGAGNTIYF
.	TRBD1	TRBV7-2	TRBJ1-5	TGTGCCAGCAGCCTGCAGGGGGCGCGAGGTCAGCCCCAGCATTTT	CASSLQGARGQPQHF
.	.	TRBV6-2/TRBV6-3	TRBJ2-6	TGTGCCAGCAGTACCCCGGGACTGAGATCTGGGGCCAACGTCCTGACTTTC	CASSTPGLRSGANVLTF
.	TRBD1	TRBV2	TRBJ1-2	TGTGCCAGCCTCTCGACAGGGAATCATGGCTACACCTTC	CASLSTGNHGYTF
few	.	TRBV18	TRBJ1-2	TGTGCCAGCTCAGCAGACAGTCGACGTGGCTACACCTTC	CASSADSRRGYTF